Below are 5 T cell receptor beta chains sequenced from a single sample in a study of T-cell reconstitution after alpha-beta-depleted transplantation in children (dated by TCRdb to 2016 to 2017). The library was prepared using PCR. Sequencing instrument: Illumina HiSeq 2500. TCR library preparation used molecular barcoding, with unique molecular identifiers applied to normalize quantification of the TCRbeta repertoire. TCRdb trimmed public reads at Q25 via fastp, called clones via MiXCR and kept in-frame beta chains. Rows with one shared CDR3 protein collapse into an entry with the most common genes and DNA. A total of hundreds of thousands of distinct CDR3 sequences appear in this sample, approximately 11% of them only once. The ten largest clones add up to approximately 28% of the sample. The sample's treatment or condition label, in plain terms: allogeneic hematopoietic cell transplantation with graft depleted of TCRalphabeta T cells and CD19 B cells.

The sequences come from PBMCs, collected before TCRalphabeta/CD19-depleted stem cell transplant. The receptors were gathered from a child younger than two with acute myeloid leukemia, due to receive a stem cell transplant.

The chain uses TRBV28 and TRBJ1-1; D is possibly TRBD1 (6 bases). The CDR3 contains 11 residues. Germline V lookup: CDR1 MDHEN, CDR2 SYDVKM. The germline V and J ends were trimmed by 2 bases and 10 bases, with 8 bases remaining between them. The CDR3 DNA sequence: TGTGCCAGCAGTTTACGGGACATAGCTTTCTTT. Protein sequence: CASSLRDIAFF.

This clonotype has a count of ten or more. The chain carries TRBV7-4 and TRBJ1-3, with 7 bases aligning to TRBD1. This CDR3 spans 14 amino acids. CDR1 and CDR2 from the germline V gene are SGHVT and SQSDAQ. V trimming: 5 bases; J trimming: 2 bases; junction bases outside the gene matches: 3. The CDR3 spells CASSPTGTGNTIYF. The CDR3 coding sequence is TGTGCCAGCAGCCCGACAGGGACTGGAAACACCATATATTTT.

The table lists this clonotype with a count of one. The gene calls are TRBV5-1 and TRBJ2-5; D ambiguous. V was clipped by 4 bases and J by 1 base, with 11 bases between them. Per the germline V gene, CDR1 is SGHRS and CDR2 is YFSETQ. The CDR3 is 14 amino acids. CDR3 sequence: CASSAARTQETQYF. CDR3 DNA: TGCGCCAGCAGCGCGGCCAGGACCCAAGAGACCCAGTACTTC.

The rearrangement joins TRBV29-1 to TRBJ2-7; TRBD1 matches 9 bases. This CDR3 is 12 amino acids long. Germline V gene lookup returns CDR1 SQVTM and CDR2 ANQGSEA. Trimming took 7 bases from V and 6 from J; bases not matched to a gene: 7. DNA for the CDR3: TGCAGCGGGGGACAGGGCTCTTCCGAGCAGTACTTC. Translation: CSGGQGSSEQYF.

Note on this clonotype: A much larger clonotype is one base distant, so this may be a read error. The conserved phenylalanine or tryptophan normally closing the CDR3 is absent here, so this likely arose from a read error. The chain recombines TRBV11-2 with TRBJ2-1; TRBD2 agrees at 11 bases. In germline, CDR1 is SGHAT, CDR2 FQNNGV. The CDR3 runs 16 residues. V gave up 5 bases and J gave up 4 bases; unmatched junction bases: 7. The CDR3, as DNA: TGTGCCAGCAGCAGCCCCTCTAGCGGGAGGTACAATGAGCAGTTCCTC. Protein sequence: CASSSPSSGRYNEQFL.